The T cell receptor beta chain under discussion was sequenced for a study of blood T cells in healthy people across ages. The authors ran a second PCR of roughly 7 to 11 cycles using a sample-barcoded 5' primer and a J-beta primer mix. TCRdb redid the calling of the 5' RACE reads with MiXCR, one entry per CDR3 protein. The sample holds about 1.7 million distinct CDR3 sequences, approximately 30% seen once. This clonotype turned up a few times. CDR1 SGHRS and CDR2 YFSETQ come from the germline V gene. This CDR3 is built from 13 residues. The germline V and J ends were trimmed by 0 bases and 9 bases, with 10 bases remaining between them.

This chain joins TRBV5-1 and TRBJ2-1; a possible D gene is TRBD2 (6 bases). Sequenced input: blood. This clonotype was sampled from a woman aged 30 to 39 in good health. The CDR3 DNA is TGCGCCAGCAGCTTGGGCCACGGGGGTGAGCAGTTCTTC. It is translated as CASSLGHGGEQFF.